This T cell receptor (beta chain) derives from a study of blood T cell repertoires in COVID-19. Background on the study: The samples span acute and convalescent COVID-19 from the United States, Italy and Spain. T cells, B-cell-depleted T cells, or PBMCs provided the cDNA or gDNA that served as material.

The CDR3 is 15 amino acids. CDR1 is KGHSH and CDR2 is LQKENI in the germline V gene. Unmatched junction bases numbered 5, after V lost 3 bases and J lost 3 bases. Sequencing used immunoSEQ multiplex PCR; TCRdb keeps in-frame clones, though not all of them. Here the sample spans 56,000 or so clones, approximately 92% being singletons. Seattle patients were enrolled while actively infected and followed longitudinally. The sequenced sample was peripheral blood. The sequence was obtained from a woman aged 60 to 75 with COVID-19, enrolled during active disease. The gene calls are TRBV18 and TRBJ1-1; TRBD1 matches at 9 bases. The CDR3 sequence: CASSPQGQGYTEAFF. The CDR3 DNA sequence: TGTGCCAGCTCACCCCAGGGACAGGGATACACTGAAGCTTTCTTT.